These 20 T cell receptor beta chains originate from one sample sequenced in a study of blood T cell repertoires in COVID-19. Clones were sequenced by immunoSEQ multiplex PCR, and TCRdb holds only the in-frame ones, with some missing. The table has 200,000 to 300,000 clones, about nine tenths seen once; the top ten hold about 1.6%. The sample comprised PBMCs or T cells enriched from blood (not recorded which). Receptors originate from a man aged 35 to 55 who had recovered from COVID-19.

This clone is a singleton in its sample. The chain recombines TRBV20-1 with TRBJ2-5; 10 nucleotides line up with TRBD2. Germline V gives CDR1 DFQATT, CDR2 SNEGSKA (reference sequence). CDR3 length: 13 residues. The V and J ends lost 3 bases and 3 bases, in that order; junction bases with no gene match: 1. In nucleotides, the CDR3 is TGCAGTGCTAGTCTAGCGGGGGAAGAGACCCAGTACTTC. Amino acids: CSASLAGEETQYF.

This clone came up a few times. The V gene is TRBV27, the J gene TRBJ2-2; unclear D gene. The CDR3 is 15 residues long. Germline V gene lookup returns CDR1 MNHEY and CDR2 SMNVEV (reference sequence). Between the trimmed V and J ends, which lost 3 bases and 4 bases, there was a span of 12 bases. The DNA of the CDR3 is TGTGCCAGCAGTTTTTTCGCGGATAGCACCGGGGAGCTGTTTTTT. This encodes CASSFFADSTGELFF.

The CDR3 nucleotides are TGCAGTGCTAGTAACACAGGGGAGTATGGCTACACCTTC. Translating it yields CSASNTGEYGYTF. The chain employs TRBV20-1 and TRBJ1-2; TRBD1 agrees at 7 bases. Germline trimming cut 3 bases from V and 5 bases from J; bases unmatched to any gene: 6. The length of the CDR3 is 13 residues. Germline V gene lookup returns CDR1 DFQATT and CDR2 SNEGSKA (reference sequence).

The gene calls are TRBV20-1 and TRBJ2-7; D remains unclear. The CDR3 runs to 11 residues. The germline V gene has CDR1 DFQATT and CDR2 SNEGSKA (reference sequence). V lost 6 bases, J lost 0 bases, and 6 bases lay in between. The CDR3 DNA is TGCAGTGCCTCTTCCTCCTACGAGCAGTACTTC. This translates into CSASSSYEQYF.

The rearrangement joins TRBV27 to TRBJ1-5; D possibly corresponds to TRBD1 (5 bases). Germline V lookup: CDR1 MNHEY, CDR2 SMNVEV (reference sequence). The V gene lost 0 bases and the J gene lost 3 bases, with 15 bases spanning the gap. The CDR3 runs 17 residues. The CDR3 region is CASSLSPKRGFNQPQHF. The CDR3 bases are TGTGCCAGCAGTTTATCCCCTAAAAGGGGATTCAATCAGCCCCAGCATTTT.

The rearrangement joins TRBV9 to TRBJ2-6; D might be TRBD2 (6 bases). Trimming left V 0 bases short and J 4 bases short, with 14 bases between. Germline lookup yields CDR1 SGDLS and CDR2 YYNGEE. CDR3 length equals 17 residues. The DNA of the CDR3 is TGTGCCAGCAGCGTAGATGTGGGGGGAGCCGGGGCCAACGTCCTGACTTTC. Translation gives CASSVDVGGAGANVLTF.

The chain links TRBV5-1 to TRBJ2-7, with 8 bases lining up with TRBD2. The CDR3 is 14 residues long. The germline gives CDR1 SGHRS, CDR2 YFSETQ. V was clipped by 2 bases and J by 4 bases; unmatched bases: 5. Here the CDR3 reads CASSFSGGIYEQYF. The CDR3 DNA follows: TGCGCCAGCAGCTTCTCGGGAGGGATATACGAGCAGTACTTC.

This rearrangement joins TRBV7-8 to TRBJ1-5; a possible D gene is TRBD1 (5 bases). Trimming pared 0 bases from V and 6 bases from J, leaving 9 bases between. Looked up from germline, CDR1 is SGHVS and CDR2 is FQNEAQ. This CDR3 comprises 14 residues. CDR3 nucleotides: TGTGCCAGCAGCTTAGCTCCGGACACTCAGCCCCAGCATTTT. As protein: CASSLAPDTQPQHF.

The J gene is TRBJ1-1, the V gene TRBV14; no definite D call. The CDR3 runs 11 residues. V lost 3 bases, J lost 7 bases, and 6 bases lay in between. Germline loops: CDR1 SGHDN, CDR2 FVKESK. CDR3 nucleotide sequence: TGTGCCAGCAGCCAGCGGATTGAAGCTTTCTTT. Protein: CASSQRIEAFF.

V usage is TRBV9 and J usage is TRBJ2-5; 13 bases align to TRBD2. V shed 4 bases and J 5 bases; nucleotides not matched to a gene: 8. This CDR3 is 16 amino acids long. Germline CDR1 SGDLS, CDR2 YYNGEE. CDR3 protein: CASSPGLAGEAETQYF. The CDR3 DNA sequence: TGTGCCAGCAGCCCAGGACTAGCGGGAGAAGCGGAGACCCAGTACTTC.

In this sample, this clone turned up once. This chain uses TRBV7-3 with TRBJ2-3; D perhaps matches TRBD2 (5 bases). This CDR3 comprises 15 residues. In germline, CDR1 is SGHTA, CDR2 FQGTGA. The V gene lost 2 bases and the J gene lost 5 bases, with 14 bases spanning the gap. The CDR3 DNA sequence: TGTGCCAGCAGCTTATATGAGGGAATAAAAGATACGCAGTATTTT. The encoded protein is CASSLYEGIKDTQYF.

The DNA of the CDR3 is TGTGCCAGCAGCGAAAGTACAGGGGGCGCGGAGACCCAGTACTTC. This encodes CASSESTGGAETQYF. The V call is TRBV2, the J call TRBJ2-5; 9 nucleotides line up with TRBD1. The CDR3 loop spans 15 amino acids. Trimming took 6 bases from V and 5 from J; bases not matched to a gene: 10. Germline V gene data show CDR1 as SNHLY and CDR2 as FYNNEI.

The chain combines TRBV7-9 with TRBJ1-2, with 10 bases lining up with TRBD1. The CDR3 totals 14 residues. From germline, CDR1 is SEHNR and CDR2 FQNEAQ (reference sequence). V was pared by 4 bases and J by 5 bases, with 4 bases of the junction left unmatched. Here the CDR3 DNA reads TGTGCCAGCAGCTCCCGACAGGGGGCTTATGGCTACACCTTC. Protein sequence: CASSSRQGAYGYTF.

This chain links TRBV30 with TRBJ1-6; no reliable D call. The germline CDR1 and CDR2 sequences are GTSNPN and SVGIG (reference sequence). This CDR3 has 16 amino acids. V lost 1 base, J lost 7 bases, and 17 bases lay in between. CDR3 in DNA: TGTGCCTGGAGTGCGTCGACTAGGCCCCAAAATTCACCCCTCCACTTT. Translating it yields CAWSASTRPQNSPLHF.

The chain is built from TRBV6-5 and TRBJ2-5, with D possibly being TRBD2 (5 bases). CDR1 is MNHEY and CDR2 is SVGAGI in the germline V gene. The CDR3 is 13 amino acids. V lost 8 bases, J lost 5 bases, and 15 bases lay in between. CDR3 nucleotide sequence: TGTGCCAGCGGCCTCGGGATCCTGGAGACCCAGTACTTC. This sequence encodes CASGLGILETQYF.

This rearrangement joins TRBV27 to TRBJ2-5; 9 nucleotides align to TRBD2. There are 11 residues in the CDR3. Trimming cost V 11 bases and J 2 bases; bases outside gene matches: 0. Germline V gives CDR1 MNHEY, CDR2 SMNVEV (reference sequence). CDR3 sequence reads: CAAGGQETQYF. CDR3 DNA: TGTGCCGCGGGGGGGCAAGAGACCCAGTACTTC.

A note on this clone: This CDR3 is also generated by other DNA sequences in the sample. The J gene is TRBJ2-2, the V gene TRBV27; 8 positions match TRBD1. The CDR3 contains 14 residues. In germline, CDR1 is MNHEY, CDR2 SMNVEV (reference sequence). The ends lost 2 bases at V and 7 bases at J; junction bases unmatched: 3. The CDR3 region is CASSLGQGVGELFF. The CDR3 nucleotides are TGTGCCAGCAGTTTAGGACAGGGTGTCGGGGAGCTGTTTTTT.

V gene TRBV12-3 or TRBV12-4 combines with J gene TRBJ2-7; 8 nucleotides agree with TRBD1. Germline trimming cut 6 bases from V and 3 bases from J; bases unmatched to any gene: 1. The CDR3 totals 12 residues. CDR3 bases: TGTGCCAGCAGCACAGGGGGCTACGAGCAGTACTTC. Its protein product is CASSTGGYEQYF.

The CDR3, as DNA: TGTGCCAGCAGTCCACAGATTGAGCAGTTCTTC. This sequence encodes CASSPQIEQFF. The V gene is TRBV12-3 or TRBV12-4, the J gene TRBJ2-1, with D hard to call. V was cut by 5 bases and J by 9 bases, with 8 bases left in between. The CDR3 loop spans 11 amino acids.

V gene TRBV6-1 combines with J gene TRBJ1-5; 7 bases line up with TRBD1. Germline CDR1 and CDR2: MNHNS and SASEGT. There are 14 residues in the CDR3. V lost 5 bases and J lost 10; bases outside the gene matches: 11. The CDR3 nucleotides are TGTGCCAGCAGTTCCCCGGACAGGCGACAACCCCAGCATTTT. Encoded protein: CASSSPDRRQPQHF.